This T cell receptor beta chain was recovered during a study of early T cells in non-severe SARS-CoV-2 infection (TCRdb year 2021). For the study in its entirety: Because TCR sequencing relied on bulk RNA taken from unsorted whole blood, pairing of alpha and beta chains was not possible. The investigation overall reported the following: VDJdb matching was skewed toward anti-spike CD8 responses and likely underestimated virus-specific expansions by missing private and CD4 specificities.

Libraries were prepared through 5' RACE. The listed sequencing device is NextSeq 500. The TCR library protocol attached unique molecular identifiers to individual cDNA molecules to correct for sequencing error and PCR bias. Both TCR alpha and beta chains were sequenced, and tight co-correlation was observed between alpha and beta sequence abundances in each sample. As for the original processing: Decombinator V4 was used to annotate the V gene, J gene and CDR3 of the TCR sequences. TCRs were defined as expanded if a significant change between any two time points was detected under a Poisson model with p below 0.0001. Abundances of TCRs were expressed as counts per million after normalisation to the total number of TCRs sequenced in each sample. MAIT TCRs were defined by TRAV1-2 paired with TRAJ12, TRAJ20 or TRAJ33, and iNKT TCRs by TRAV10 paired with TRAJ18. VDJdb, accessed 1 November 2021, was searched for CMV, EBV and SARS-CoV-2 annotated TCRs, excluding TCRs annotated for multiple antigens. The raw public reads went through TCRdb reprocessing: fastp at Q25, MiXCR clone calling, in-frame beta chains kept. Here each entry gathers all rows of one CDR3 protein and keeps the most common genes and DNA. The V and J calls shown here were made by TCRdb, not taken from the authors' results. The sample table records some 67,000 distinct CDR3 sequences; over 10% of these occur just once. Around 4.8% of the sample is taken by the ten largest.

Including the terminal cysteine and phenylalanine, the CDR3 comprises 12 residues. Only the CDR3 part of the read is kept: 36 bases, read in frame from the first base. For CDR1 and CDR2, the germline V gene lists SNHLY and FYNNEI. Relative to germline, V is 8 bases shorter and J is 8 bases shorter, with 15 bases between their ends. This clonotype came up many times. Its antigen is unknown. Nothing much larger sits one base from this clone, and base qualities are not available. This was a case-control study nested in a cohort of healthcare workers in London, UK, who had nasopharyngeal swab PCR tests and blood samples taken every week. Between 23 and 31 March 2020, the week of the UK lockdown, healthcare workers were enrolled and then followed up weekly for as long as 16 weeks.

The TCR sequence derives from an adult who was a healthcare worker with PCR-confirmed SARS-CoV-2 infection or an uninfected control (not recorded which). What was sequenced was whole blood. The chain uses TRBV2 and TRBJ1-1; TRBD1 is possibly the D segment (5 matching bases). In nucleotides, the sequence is TGTGCCAGCGGGGGACGAGGATGGGAAGCTTTCTTT. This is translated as CASGGRGWEAFF.